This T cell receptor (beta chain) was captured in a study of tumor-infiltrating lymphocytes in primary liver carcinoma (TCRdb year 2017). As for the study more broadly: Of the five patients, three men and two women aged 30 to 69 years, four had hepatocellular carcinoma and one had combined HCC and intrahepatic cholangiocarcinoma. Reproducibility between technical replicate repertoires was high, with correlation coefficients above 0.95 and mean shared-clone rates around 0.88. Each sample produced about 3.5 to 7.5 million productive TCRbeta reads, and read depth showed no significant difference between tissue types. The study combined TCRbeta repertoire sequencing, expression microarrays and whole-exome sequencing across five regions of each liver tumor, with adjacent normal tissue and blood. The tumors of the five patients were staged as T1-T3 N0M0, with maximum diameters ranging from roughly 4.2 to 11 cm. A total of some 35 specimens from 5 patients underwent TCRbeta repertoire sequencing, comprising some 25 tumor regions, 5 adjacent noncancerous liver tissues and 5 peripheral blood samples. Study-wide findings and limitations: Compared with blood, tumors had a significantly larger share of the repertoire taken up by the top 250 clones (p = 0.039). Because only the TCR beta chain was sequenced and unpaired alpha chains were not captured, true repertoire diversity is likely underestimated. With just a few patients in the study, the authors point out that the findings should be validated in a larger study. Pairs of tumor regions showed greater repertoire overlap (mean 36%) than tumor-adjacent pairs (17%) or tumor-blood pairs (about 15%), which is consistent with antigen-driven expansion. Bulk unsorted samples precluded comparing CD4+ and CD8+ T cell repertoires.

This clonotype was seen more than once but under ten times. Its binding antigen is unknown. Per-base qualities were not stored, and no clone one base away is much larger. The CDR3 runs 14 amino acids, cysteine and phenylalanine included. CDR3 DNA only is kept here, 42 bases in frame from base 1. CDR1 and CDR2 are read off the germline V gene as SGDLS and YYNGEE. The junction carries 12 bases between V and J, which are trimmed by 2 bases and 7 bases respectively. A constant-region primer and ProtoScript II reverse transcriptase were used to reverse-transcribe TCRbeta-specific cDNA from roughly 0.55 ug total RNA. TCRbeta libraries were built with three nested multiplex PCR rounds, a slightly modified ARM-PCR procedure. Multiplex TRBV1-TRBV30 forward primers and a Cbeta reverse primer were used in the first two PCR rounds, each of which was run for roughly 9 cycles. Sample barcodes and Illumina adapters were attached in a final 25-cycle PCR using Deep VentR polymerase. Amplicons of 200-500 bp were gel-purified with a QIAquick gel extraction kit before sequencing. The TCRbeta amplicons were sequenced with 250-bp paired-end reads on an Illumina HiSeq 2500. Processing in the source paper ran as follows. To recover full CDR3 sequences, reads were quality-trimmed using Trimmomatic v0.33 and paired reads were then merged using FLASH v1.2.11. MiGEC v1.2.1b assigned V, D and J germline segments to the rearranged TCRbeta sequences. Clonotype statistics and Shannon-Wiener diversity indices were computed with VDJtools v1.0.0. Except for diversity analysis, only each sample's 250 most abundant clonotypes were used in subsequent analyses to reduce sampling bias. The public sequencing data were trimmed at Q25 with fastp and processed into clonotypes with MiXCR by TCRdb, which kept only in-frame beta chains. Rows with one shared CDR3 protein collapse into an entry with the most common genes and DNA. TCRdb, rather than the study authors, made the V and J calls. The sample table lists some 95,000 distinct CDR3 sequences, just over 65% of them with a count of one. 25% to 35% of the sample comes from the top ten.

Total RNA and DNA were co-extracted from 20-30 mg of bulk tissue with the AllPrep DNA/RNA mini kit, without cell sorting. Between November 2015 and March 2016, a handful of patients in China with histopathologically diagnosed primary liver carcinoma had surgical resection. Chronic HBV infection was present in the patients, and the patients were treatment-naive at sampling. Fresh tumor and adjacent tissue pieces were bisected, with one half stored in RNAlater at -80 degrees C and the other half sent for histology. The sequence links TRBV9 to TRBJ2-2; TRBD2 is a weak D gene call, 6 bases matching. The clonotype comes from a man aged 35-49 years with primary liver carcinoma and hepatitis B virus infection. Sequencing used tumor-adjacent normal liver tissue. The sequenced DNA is TGTGCCAGCAGCGTTTCTAGCGCGAACGGGGAGCTGTTTTTT. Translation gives CASSVSSANGELFF. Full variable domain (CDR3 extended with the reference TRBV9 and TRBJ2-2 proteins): DSGVTQTPKHLITATGQRVTLRCSPRSGDLSVYWYQQSLDQGLQFLIQYYNGEERAKGNILERFSAQQFPDLHSELNLSSLELGDSALYFCASSVSSANGELFFGEGSRLTVL.